This TCR beta chain was found in a study of monozygotic twins with inflammatory bowel disease. General study points: Heterogeneous immunosuppressive treatment regimens may have introduced variability into patient repertoires. The inverse Simpson measure of TCRbeta diversity was lower in IBD patients than in healthy co-twins.

Comment on this clonotype: Its antigen is currently unknown.

Researchers used roughly 3.5 ug of total RNA for each TCR library. UMIs containing a 6-nucleotide sample barcode were added via template switching. For each CDR3 protein, TCRdb gives one entry from its re-call of the 5' RACE reads, without DNA. This sample lists about 450,000 distinct CDR3 sequences; its ten largest clones have roughly 2.3%. There are 14 residues in the CDR3. Germline CDR1 and CDR2: ENHRY and SYGVKD. The sample was blood. The chain links TRBV10-3 to TRBJ1-2. The receptor was derived from a human donor with ulcerative colitis or Crohn's disease, or a healthy co-twin of an affected twin (not recorded which). CDR3 amino acids: CAISQSGLNYGYTF.